This T cell receptor (beta chain) was profiled in a study of cytomegalovirus exposure and HLA in healthy donors. In the study overall: Samples from HLA-typed donors yielded 85 million to 95 million unique TCRs in an early data release.

PCR was performed using 60 Vbeta and 13 Jbeta primers. Repertoires were generated with immunoSEQ multiplex PCR, while TCRdb's copy carries only in-frame clones and drops some. The data contain tens of thousands of clones, more than 65% of them singletons. From germline, CDR1 is SGHAT and CDR2 FQNNGV. The CDR3 runs to 16 residues. The V segment lost 5 bases and the J segment 7 bases; nucleotides outside the gene matches: 10. The rearrangement uses TRBV11-2 and TRBJ2-1; 11 nucleotides align to TRBD2. This TCR was recovered from a woman between 25 and 40 years old in good health and CMV-seronegative. The sequencing input was PBMCs. The CDR3, as DNA: TGTGCCAGCAGCCTCAGGGCTAGCGGGGGGAGTAATGAGCAGTTCTTC. This codes for CASSLRASGGSNEQFF.